What follows describes a single TCR beta chain. These data belong to a study of blood T cell repertoires in COVID-19. Study background: T cells, B-cell-depleted T cells, or PBMCs supplied cDNA or gDNA.

Per the authors' pipeline: Counts of nucleated cells, estimated from reference gene primer amplification, were obtained. The method was immunoSEQ multiplex PCR; TCRdb's version includes in-frame clones alone and lacks a portion of them. V, J and clone size are those of that table, while D and trimming were read from the DNA. The data show about 240,000 clones, about 79% seen once. Germline CDR1 is MNHNS and CDR2 is SASEGT. This CDR3 spans 17 amino acids. The V segment lost 3 bases and the J segment 6 bases; nucleotides outside the gene matches: 10. This TCR derives from a woman older than 75 with acute or convalescent COVID-19. The V call is TRBV6-1, the J call TRBJ2-1; 11 nucleotides align to TRBD1. The specimen sequenced was peripheral blood. The CDR3 sequence: CASSEHTGTGGFNEQFF. The CDR3 coding sequence is TGTGCCAGCAGTGAGCACACCGGGACAGGGGGTTTCAATGAGCAGTTCTTC.